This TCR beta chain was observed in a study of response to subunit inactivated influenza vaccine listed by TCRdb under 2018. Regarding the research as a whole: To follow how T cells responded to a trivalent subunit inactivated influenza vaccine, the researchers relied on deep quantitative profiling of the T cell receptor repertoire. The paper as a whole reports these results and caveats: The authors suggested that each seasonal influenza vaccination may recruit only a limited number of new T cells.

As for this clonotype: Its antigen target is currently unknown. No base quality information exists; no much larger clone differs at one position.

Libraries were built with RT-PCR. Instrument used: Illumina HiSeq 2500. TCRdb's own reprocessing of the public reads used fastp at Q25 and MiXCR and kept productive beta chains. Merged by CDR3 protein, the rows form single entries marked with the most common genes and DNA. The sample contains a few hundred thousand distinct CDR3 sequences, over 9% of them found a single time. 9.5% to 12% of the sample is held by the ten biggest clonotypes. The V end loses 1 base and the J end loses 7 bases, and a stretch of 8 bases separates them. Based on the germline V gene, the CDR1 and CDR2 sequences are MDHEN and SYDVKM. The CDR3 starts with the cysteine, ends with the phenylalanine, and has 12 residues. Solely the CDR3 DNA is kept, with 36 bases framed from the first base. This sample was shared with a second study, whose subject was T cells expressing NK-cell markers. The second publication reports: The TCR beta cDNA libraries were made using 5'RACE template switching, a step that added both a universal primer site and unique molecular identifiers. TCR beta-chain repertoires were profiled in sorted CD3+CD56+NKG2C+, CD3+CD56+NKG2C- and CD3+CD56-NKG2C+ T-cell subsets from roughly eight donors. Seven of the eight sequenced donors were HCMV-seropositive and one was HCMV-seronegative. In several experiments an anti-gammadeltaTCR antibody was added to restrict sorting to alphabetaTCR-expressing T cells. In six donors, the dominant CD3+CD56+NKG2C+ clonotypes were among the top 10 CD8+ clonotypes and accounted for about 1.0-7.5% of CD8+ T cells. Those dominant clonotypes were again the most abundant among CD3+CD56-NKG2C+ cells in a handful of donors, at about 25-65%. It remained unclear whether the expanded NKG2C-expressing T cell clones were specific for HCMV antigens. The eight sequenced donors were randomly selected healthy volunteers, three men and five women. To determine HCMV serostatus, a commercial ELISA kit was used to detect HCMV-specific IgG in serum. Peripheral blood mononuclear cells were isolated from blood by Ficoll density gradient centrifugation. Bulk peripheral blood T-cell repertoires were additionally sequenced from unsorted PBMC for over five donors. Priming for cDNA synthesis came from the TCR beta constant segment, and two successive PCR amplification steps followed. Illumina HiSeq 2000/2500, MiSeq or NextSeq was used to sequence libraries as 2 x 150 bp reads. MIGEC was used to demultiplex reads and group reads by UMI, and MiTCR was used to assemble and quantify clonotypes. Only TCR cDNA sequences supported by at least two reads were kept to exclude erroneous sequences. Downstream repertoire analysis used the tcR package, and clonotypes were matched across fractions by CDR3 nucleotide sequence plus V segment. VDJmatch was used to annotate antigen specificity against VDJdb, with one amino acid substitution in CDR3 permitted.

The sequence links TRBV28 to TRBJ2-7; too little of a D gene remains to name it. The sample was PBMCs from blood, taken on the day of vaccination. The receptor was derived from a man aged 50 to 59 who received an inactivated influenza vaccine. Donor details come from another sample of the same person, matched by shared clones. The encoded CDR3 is CASSLLKSEQYF. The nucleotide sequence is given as TGTGCCAGCAGTTTATTAAAGTCAGAGCAGTACTTC.